This T cell receptor (beta chain) appears in the sequencing data of a study of regulatory T cells in long-lasting Graves disease. About the study: Antithyroid drug use was under 3 months in newly diagnosed Graves' patients.

Construction of the TCR beta libraries employed iRepertoire HTBI primers in conjunction with Arm-PCR of CDR3 regions. MiXCR, run by TCRdb on the multiplex PCR reads, gives a single entry per CDR3 protein. Here the sample spans hundreds of thousands of distinct CDR3 sequences, around 17% being singletons. Points on this clonotype: A much more abundant neighbour one base away suggests this may be a read error. This is likely a read error, given that the CDR3 carries no conserved phenylalanine or tryptophan at its end.

The time point: newly diagnosed GD, antithyroid drugs for less than 3 months. RNA isolated from PBMCs was used to make the TCR library. Graves' disease diagnosis was established per American Thyroid Association guidelines. V was shortened by 2 bases and J by 7 bases, with 12 bases between the two germline ends. Germline loops: CDR1 SGHAT, CDR2 FQNNGV. The CDR3 extends over 14 amino acids. These sequences were also reported in another study, on T cells in Graves' hyperthyroidism and ophthalmopathy. That work adds: RT-PCR in the first round (using the HTBI primer set) targeted the TCR CDR3. Onset of ophthalmopathy came a median approximately 6.9 months after the model predicted it.

The material was peripheral blood mononuclear cells (PBMCs), obtained at new diagnosis, from a patient treated with antithyroid drugs. The receptor's source is a man aged 35-49 years with Graves disease. The chain carries TRBV11-2 and TRBJ2-1; no reliable D call. The CDR3 loop is CASSLNWGRNEQFS. In DNA, the CDR3 is TGTGCCAGCAGCTTAAATTGGGGAAGGAATGAGCAGTTCTCC.